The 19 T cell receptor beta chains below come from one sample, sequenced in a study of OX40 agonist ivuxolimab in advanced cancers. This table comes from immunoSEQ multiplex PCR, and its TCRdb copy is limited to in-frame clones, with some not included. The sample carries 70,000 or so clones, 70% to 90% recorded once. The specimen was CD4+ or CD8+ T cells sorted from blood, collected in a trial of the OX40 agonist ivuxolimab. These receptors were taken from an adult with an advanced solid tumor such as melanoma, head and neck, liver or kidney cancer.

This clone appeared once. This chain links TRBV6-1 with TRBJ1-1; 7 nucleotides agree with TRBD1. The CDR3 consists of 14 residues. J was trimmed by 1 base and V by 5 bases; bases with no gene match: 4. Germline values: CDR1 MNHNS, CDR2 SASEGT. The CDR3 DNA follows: TGTGCCAGCAGTCCCGGGACAGCGAACACTGAAGCTTTCTTT. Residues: CASSPGTANTEAFF.

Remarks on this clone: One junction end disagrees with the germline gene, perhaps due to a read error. CDR3 DNA sequence: TGTGCTAGCAAGGAGGGGGGAACAGATACGCAGTATTTT. This encodes CASKEGGTDTQYF. This chain connects TRBV7-9 to TRBJ2-3; D possibly uses TRBD1 or TRBD2 (6 bases each). The germline V gene encodes CDR1 SEHNR and CDR2 FQNEAQ (reference sequence). The CDR3 has 13 amino acids.

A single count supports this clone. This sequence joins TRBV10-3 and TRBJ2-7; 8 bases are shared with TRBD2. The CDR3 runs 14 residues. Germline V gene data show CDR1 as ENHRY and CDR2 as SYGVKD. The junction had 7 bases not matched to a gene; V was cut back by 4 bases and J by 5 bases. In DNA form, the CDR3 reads TGTGCCATCAGTGGGGCTAGCGGGCTTCACGAGCAGTACTTC. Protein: CAISGASGLHEQYF.

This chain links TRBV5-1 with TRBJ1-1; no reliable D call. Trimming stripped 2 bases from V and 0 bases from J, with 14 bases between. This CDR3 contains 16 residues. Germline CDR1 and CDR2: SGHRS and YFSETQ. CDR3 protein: CASSLGQTAMNTEAFF. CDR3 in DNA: TGCGCCAGCAGCTTAGGTCAAACAGCTATGAACACTGAAGCTTTCTTT. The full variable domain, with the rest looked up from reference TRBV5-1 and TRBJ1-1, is KAGVTQTPRYLIKTRGQQVTLSCSPISGHRSVSWYQQTPGQGLQFLFEYFSETQRNKGNFPGRFSGRQFSNSRSEMNVSTLELGDSALYLCASSLGQTAMNTEAFFGQGTRLTVV.

Here the CDR3 reads CASSVDSVGHEKLFF. CDR3 nucleotides: TGTGCCAGTAGTGTCGACAGCGTGGGTCACGAAAAACTGTTTTTT. The rearrangement joins TRBV19 to TRBJ1-4; D might be TRBD1 (5 bases). This CDR3 comprises 15 residues. Germline CDR1 reads LNHDA; CDR2 reads SQIVND (reference sequence). Trimming took off 5 bases at V and 8 bases at J, with 18 bases between the two ends.

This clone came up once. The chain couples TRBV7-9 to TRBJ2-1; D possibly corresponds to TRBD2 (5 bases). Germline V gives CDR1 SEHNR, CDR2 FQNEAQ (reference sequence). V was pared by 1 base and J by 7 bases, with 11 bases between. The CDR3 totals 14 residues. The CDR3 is CASSLGGIRNEQFF. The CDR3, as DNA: TGTGCCAGCAGCTTAGGAGGGATACGGAATGAGCAGTTCTTC.

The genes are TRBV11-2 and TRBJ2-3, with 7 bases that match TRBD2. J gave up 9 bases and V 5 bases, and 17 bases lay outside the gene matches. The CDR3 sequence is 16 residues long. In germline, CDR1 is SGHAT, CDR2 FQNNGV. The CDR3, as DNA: TGTGCCAGCAGCCATGGGACTACCTTTTTGAGAGGAACGCAGTATTTT. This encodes CASSHGTTFLRGTQYF. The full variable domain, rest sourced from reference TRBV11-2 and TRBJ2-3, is EAGVAQSPRYKIIEKRQSVAFWCNPISGHATLYWYQQILGQGPKLLIQFQNNGVVDDSQLPKDRFSAERLKGVDSTLKIQPAKLEDSAVYLCASSHGTTFLRGTQYFGPGTRLTVL.

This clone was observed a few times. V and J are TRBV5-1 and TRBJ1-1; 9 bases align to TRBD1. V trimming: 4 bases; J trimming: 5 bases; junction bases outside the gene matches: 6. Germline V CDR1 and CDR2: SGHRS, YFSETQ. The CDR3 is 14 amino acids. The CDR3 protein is CASSLDRGQTEAFF. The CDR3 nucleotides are TGCGCCAGCAGCCTGGACAGGGGTCAGACTGAAGCTTTCTTT.

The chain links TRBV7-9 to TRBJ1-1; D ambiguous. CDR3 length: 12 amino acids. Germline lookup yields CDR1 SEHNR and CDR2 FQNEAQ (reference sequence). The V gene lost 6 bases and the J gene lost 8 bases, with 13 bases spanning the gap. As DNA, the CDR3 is TGTGCCAGCAGTATCATCCAGGAGGAAGCTTTCTTT. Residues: CASSIIQEEAFF.

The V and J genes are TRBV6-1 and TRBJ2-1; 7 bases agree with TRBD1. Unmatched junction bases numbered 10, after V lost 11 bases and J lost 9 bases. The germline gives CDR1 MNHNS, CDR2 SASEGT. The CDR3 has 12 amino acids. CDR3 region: CAVRDRFFEQFF. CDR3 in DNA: TGTGCCGTCCGGGACAGATTTTTTGAGCAGTTCTTC.

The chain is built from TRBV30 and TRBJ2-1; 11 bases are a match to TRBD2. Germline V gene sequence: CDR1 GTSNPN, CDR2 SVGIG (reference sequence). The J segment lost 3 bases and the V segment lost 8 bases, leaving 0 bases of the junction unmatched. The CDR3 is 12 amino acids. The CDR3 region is CAGTSGYNEQFF. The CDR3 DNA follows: TGTGCCGGGACTAGCGGCTACAATGAGCAGTTCTTC. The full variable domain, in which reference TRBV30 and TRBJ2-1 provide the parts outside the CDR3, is SQTIHQWPATLVQPVGSPLSLECTVEGTSNPNLYWYRQAAGRGLQLLFYSVGIGQISSEVPQNLSASRPQDRQFILSSKKLLLSDSGFYLCAGTSGYNEQFFGPGTRLTVL.

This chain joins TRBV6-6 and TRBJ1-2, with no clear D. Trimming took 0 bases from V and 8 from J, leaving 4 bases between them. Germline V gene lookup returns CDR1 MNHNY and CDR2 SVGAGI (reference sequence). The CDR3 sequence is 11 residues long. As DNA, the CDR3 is TGTGCCAGCAGTTACTCGACGGGCTACACCTTC. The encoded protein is CASSYSTGYTF.

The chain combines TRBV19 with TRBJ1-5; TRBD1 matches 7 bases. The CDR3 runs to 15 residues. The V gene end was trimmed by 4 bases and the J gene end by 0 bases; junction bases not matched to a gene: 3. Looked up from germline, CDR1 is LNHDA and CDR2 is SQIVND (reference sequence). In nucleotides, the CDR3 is TGTGCCAGTAGTACCTGGACAGGTAGCAATCAGCCCCAGCATTTT. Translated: CASSTWTGSNQPQHF.

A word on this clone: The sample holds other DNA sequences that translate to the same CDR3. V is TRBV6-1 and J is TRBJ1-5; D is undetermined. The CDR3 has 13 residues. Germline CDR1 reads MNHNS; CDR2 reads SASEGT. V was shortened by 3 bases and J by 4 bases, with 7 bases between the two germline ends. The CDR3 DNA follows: TGTGCCAGCAGTGACAGAGAGAATCAGCCCCAGCATTTT. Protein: CASSDRENQPQHF.

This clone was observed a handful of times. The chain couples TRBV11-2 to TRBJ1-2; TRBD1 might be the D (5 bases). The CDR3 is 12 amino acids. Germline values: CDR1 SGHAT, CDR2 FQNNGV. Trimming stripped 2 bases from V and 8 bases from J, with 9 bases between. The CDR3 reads CASSLRGEGYTF. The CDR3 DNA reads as TGTGCCAGCAGCTTACGAGGGGAGGGCTACACCTTC.

The CDR3 region is CASGLGQGYNSPLHF. As DNA, the CDR3 is TGTGCTAGTGGCCTGGGACAAGGGTATAATTCACCCCTCCACTTT. The chain couples TRBV12-5 to TRBJ1-6, with a tentative D call TRBD1 (6 bases). V was shortened by 6 bases and J by 4 bases, with 13 bases between the two germline ends. The CDR3 totals 15 residues. CDR1 and CDR2 from the germline V gene are LGHNT and FRNRAP.

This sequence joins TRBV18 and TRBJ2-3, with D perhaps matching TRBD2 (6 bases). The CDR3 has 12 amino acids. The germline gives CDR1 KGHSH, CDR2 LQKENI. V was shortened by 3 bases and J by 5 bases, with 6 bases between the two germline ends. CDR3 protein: CASSPEGDTQYF. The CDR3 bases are TGTGCCAGCTCACCGGAGGGAGATACGCAGTATTTT.

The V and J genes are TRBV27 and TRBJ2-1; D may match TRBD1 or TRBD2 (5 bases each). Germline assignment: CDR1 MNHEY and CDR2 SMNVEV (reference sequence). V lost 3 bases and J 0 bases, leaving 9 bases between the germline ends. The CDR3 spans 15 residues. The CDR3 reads CASSLWGSSYNEQFF. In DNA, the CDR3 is TGTGCCAGCAGTTTGTGGGGGAGCTCCTACAATGAGCAGTTCTTC.

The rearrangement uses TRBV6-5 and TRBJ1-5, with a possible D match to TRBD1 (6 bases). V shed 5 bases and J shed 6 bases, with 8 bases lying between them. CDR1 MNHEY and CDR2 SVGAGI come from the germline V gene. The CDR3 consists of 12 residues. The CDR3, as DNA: TGTGCCAGCAGTACAGGGAGTCAGCCCCAGCATTTT. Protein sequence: CASSTGSQPQHF.